The subject of this entry is one TCR beta chain. Treatment: oral pan-JAK inhibitor, 5-10 mg twice daily. Specimens obtained from alopecia areata patients comprised lesional scalp punch biopsies and peripheral blood. Sequencing used cDNA as its template, made by extracting RNA and reverse transcribing it. TCRdb keeps only in-frame clones here, not all; method: immunoSEQ multiplex PCR. This table has roughly 110,000 clones, less than 90% appearing once. This sample was included in a study of CD8+ T cells in alopecia areata. The sequencing here drew on CD8+ T cells sorted from blood, taken at week 24, from a patient treated with tofacitinib. The receptor's source is a human donor with alopecia areata.

The DNA for the CDR3 is TGTGCCAGCAGCTTAGTGGGAGGCGGGCTGGAGACCCAGTACTTC. Protein product: CASSLVGGGLETQYF. The V gene is TRBV7-2, the J gene TRBJ2-5; D is possibly TRBD2 (6 bases). Trimming took 1 base from V and 5 from J, leaving 14 bases between them. Germline values: CDR1 SGHTA, CDR2 FQGNSA. The CDR3 extends over 15 amino acids.